In this sample, the clone carrying this TCR beta chain turned up many times. As yet, its antigen is unknown. This sample is drawn from a study of blood T cells in healthy people across ages. Findings of the study overall: For the donors, CMV status was unknown and possibly confounded expanded clonotype changes. Getting older went along with TCR beta diversity per million T cells dropping roughly linearly.

Combining a sample-barcoded 5' primer with a J-beta primer mix, a second PCR ran for roughly 7 to 11 cycles. Unique molecular identifiers of 12 random nucleotides labeled each cDNA. TCRdb ran MiXCR on the 5' RACE reads and lists one entry per CDR3 protein. The sample has 650,000 to 700,000 distinct CDR3 sequences, about 51% seen once. V shed 0 bases and J shed 2 bases, with 11 bases lying between them. Germline CDR1 is DFQATT and CDR2 is SNEGSKA (reference sequence). The length of the CDR3 is 14 residues. Every donor gave ten milliliters of peripheral blood. Sequenced sample: blood. The genes are TRBV20-1 and TRBJ2-7, with D tentatively TRBD2 (5 bases). The sequence came from a woman older than 75 in good health. The CDR3 region is CSARDSGGPYEQYF. In DNA form, the CDR3 reads TGCAGTGCTAGAGATTCGGGCGGGCCCTACGAGCAGTACTTC.